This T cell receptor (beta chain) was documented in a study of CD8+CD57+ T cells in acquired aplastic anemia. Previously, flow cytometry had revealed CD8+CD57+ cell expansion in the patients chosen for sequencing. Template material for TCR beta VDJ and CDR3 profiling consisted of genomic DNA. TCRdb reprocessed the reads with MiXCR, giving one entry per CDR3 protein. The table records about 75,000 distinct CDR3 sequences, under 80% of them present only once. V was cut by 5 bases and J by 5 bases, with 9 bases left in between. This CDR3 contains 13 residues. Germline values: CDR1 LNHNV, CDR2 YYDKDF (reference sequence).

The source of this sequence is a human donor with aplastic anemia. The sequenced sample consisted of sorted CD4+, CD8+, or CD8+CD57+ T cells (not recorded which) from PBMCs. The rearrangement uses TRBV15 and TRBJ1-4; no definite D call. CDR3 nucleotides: TGTGCCACCAGCCCCAGGCAAAATGAAAAACTGTTTTTT. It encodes CATSPRQNEKLFF.